This T cell receptor beta chain was identified in a study of blood T cells in healthy people across ages. Study-level background: Capturing about one barcoded beta molecule per two T cells was achieved by template switching.

The authors ran a second PCR of roughly 6 to 12 cycles using a sample-barcoded 5' primer and a J-beta primer mix. MiXCR, run by TCRdb on the 5' RACE reads, gives a single entry per CDR3 protein. The sample holds around 1,500,000 distinct CDR3 sequences, approximately 30% seen once. On this clonotype itself: Its antigen is not identified.

Germline V gene data show CDR1 as SQVTM and CDR2 as ANQGSEA. The length of the CDR3 is 14 residues. After removal of 4 bases from V and 2 bases from J, the junction contained 5 bases not matched to a gene. Study-wide results and caveats: Observed TCR beta diversity per million T cells went down as age went up. This fall followed a roughly linear course with age.

Input material: blood. V usage is TRBV29-1 and J usage is TRBJ2-3, with 8 bases aligning to TRBD1. The TCR sequence derives from a woman in her 30s in good health. The CDR3 loop is CSVGSQGVTDTQYF. CDR3 sequence (DNA): TGCAGCGTTGGCTCACAGGGGGTCACAGATACGCAGTATTTT.